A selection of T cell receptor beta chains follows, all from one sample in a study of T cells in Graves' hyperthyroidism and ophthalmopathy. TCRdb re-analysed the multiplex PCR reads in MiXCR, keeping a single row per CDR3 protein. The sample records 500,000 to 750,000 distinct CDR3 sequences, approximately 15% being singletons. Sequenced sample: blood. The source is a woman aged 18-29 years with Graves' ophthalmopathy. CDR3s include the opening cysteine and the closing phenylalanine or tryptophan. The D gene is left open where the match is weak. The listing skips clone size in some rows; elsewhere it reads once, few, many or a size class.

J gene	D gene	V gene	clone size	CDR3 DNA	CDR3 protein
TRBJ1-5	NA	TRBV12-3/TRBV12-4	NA	TGTGCCAGCAGTTACCTTTGGGGGGGGCACCAGCATTTT	CASSYLWGGHQHF
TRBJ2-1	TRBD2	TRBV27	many	TGTGCCAGCAGTCATGCAAGAGCGGGAGTAGCACAGAATGAGCAGTTCTTC	CASSHARAGVAQNEQFF
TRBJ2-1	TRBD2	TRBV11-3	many	TGTGCCAGCGAGGGTAGCGGGATGTATGAGCAGTTCTTC	CASEGSGMYEQFF
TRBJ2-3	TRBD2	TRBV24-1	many	TGTGCCACCAGTGTCGCCCCGGGACTAGCGGGAGTTTCCACAGATACGCAGTATTTT	CATSVAPGLAGVSTDTQYF
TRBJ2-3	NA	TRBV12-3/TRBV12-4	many	TGTGCCAGCAGCCAAATAGATACGCAGTATTTT	CASSQIDTQYF
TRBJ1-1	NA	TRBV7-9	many	TGTGCCAGCAGCTTAGAAAGGGGCACCACTGAAGCTTTCTTT	CASSLERGTTEAFF
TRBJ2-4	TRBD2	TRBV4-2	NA	TGTGCCAGCAGCCAAGATGCCCCGAGATCGCGGCGACTAGCGACCAAAAACATTCAGTACTTC	CASSQDAPRSRRLATKNIQYF
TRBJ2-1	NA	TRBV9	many	TGTGCCAGCAGCGTAGAGAGGGATAATGAGCAGTTCTTC	CASSVERDNEQFF
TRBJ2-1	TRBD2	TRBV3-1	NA	TGTGCCAGCAGCCAAGGGGCGGGAGGTCTTAGGAATGAGCAGTTCTTC	CASSQGAGGLRNEQFF
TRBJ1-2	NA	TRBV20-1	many	TGCAGTGCTACGGACATCTCTAACTATGGCTACACCTTC	CSATDISNYGYTF
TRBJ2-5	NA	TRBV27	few	TGTGCCAGCAGTTCCCCTTCCGAGGGGAAAGAGACCCAGTACTTC	CASSSPSEGKETQYF
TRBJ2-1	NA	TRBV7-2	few	TGTGCCAGCAGCCCCTCGAATTTAGCATTGGGGGAGCAGTTCTTC	CASSPSNLALGEQFF
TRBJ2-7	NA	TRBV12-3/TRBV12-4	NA	TGTGCCAGCAGTTTTTTAGGGCCTTACGAGCAGTACTTC	CASSFLGPYEQYF
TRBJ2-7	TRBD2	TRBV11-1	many	TGTGCCAGCAGCTTTACTGTACGGACTAGCGGGACCTACGAGCAGTACTTC	CASSFTVRTSGTYEQYF
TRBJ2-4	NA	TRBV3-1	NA	TGTGCCAGCAGCCAAGAGGGGGCCGGAAACATTCAGTACTTC	CASSQEGAGNIQYF
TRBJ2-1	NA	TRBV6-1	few	TGTGCCAGCAGCGACGGGGGCTACAATGAGCAGTTCTTC	CASSDGGYNEQFF
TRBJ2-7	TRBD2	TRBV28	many	TGTGCCAGCAGCTTAGGGCTAGCGGCCTACGAGCAGTACTTC	CASSLGLAAYEQYF
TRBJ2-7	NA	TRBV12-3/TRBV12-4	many	TGTGCCAGCAGTTGGGGGATGGGGAGCTACGAGCAGTACTTC	CASSWGMGSYEQYF
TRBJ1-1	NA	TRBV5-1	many	TGCGCCAGCACGCCCGGCGATGGGTCTAACACTGAAGCTTTCTTT	CASTPGDGSNTEAFF
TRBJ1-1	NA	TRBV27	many	TGTGCCAGCGGGCCTCGGAGCACTGAAGCTTTCTTT	CASGPRSTEAFF
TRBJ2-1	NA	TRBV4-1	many	TGCGCCAGCAGCCGGGCGGCACAGGGCCATGAGCAGTTCTTC	CASSRAAQGHEQFF
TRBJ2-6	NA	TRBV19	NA	TGTGCCAGTAGTACCTCGGGACAAAGTTTCGGGGCCAACGTCCTGACTTTC	CASSTSGQSFGANVLTF
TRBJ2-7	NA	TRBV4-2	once	TGTGCCAGCAGCCAAACAACAGGTTTTAGCTCCTACGAGCAGTACTTC	CASSQTTGFSSYEQYF
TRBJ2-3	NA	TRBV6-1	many	TGTGCCAGCAGGGCAAGGGGAGTTCTCCCAGGCACAGATACGCAGTATTTT	CASRARGVLPGTDTQYF
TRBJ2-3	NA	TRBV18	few	TGTGCCAGCTCATCCAGGGACACCCTACGCACAGATACGCAGTATTTT	CASSSRDTLRTDTQYF
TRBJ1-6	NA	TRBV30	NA	TGTGCCTGGAGTTTCAGAAATTCACCCCTCCACTTT	CAWSFRNSPLHF
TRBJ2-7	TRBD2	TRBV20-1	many	TGCAGTGCTAGAGATCCAAGGAAAGGCGGGAGGGGCGAGCAGTACTTC	CSARDPRKGGRGEQYF
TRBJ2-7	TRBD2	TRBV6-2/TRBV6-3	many	TGTGCCAGCAGTTACGGGGTAGCGGGACCTAGCTCCTACGAGCAGTACTTC	CASSYGVAGPSSYEQYF
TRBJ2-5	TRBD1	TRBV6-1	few	TGTGCCAGCAGACAAAGGGGGACAGGGCCGGGAGAGACCCAGTACTTC	CASRQRGTGPGETQYF
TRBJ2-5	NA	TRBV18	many	TGTGCCAGCTCGGCTAACGGGGCCAGGGAAGAGACCCAGTACTTC	CASSANGAREETQYF
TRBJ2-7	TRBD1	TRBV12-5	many	TGTGCTAGTGGTTTGGTCACCGGGACAGGGTTTAACGAGCAGTACTTC	CASGLVTGTGFNEQYF
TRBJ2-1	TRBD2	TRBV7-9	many	TGTGCCAGCAGCCTCAAAGCGGGGAATGAGCAGTTCTTC	CASSLKAGNEQFF